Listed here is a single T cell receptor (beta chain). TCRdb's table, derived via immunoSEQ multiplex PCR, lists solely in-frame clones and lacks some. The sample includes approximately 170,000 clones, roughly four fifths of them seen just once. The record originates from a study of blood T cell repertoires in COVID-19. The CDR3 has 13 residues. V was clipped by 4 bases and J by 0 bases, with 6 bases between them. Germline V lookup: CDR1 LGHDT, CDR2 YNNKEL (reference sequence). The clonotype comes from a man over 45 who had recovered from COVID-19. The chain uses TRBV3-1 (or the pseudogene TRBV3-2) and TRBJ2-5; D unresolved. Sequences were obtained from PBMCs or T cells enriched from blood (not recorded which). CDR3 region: CASSPHNQETQYF. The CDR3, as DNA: TGTGCCAGCAGCCCACATAACCAAGAGACCCAGTACTTC.